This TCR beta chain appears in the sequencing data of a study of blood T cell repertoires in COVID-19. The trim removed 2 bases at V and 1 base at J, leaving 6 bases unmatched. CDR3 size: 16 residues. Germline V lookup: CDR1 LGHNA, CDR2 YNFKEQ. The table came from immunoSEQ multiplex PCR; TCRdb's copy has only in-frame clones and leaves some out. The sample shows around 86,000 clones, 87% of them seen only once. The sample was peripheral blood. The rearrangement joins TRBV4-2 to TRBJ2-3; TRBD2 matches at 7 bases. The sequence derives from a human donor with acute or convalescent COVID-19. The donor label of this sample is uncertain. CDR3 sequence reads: CASSQRGGPGTDTQYF. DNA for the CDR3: TGTGCCAGCAGCCAACGCGGGGGACCCGGCACAGATACGCAGTATTTT.